The 2 T cell receptor beta chains below were found in one sample sequenced in a study of shared clonotypes between healthy human individuals. Repertoires were generated with immunoSEQ multiplex PCR, while TCRdb's copy carries only in-frame clones and drops some. The sample holds around 510,000 clones, around three quarters seen once. Sample: PBMCs. The receptors come from a woman in her forties in good health. Some clones in this sample may be carry-over from other donors' samples.

This clone occurred a few times. V gene TRBV2 combines with J gene TRBJ2-5; no clear D. Germline lookup yields CDR1 SNHLY and CDR2 FYNNEI. The CDR3 length is 14 residues. The V end lost 5 bases, the J end lost 4 bases, and 14 bases lay between the germline ends. The CDR3 region is CASSWAGAPETQYF. Here the CDR3 DNA reads TGTGCCAGCAGTTGGGCAGGTGCCCCAGAGACCCAGTACTTC.

The chain has TRBV27 and TRBJ1-5; TRBD1 aligns across 7 bases. The junction had 5 bases not matched to a gene; V was cut back by 3 bases and J by 3 bases. The CDR3 extends over 15 amino acids. CDR1 MNHEY and CDR2 SMNVEV come from the germline V gene (reference sequence). CDR3 coding DNA: TGTGCCAGCAGTTTGGGGGACAGATACAATCAGCCCCAGCATTTT. Residues: CASSLGDRYNQPQHF.